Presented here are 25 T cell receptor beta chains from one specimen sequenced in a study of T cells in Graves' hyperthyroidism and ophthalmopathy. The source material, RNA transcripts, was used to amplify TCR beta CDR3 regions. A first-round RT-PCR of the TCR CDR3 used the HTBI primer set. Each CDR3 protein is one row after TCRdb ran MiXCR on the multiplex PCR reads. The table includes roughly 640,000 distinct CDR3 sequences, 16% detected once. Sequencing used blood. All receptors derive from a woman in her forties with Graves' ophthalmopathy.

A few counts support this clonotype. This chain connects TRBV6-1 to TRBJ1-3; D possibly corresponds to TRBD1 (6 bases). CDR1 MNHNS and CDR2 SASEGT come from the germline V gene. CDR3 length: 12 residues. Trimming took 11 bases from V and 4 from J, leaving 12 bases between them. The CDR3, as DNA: TGTGCCTCAGGGGCAGGAGGAAACACCATATATTTT. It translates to CASGAGGNTIYF.

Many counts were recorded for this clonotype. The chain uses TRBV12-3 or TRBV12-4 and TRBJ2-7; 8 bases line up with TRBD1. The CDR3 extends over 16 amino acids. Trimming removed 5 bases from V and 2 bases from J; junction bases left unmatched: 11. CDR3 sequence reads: CASSVLTGDSTYEQYF. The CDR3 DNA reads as TGTGCCAGCAGTGTTCTGACAGGGGACTCAACCTACGAGCAGTACTTC.

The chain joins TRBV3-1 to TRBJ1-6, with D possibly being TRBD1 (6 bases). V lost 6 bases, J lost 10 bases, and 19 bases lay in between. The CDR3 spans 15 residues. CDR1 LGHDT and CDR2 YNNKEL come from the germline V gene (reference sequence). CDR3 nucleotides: TGTGCCAGCAGTTCCGGACCGAAGGGGGGATCACCCCTCCACTTT. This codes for CASSSGPKGGSPLHF.

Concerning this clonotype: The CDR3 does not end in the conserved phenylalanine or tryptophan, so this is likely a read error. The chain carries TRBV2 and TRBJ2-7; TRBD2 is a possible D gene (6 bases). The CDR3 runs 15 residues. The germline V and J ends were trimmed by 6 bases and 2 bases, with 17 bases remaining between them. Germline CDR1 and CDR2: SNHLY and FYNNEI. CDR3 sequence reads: CASRGGTRGPYEQYL. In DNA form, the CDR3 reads TGTGCCAGCAGGGGCGGGACGCGGGGCCCCTACGAGCAGTACCTC.

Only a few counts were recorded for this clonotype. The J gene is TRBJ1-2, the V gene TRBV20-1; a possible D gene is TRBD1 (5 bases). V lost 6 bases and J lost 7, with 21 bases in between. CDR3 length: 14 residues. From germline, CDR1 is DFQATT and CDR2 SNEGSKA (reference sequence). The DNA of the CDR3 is TGCAGTGCGCACGAGGAGGGGTTAGCCCCTGGCTACACCTTC. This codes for CSAHEEGLAPGYTF.

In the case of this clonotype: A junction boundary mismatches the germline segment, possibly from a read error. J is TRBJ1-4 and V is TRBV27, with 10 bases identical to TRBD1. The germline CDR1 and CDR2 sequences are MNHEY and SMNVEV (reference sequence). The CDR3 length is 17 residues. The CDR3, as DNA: TGTACCAGCAGTCCTCGGGACAGGGGTCCTCTGAGGGAAAAACTGTTTTTT. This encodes CTSSPRDRGPLREKLFF.

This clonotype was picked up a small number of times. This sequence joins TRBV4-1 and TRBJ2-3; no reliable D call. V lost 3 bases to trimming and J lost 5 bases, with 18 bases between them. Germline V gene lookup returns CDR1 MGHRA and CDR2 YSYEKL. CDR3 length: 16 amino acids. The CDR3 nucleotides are TGCGCCAGCAGCCACTCCGGCGGAACGTTGGGAGATACGCAGTATTTT. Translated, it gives CASSHSGGTLGDTQYF.

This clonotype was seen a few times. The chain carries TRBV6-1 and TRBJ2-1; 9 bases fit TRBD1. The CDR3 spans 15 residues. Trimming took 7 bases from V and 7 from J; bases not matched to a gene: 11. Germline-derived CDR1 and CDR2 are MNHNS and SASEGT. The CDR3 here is CASNPPGTGRNEQFF. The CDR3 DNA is TGTGCCAGCAACCCCCCCGGGACAGGGAGGAATGAGCAGTTCTTC.

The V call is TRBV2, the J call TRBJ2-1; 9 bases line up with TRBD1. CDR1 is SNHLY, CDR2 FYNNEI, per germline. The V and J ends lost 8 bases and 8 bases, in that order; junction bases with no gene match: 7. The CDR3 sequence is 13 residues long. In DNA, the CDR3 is TGTGCCAGCGCCGGGACAGGGCTTCATGAGCAGTTCTTC. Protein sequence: CASAGTGLHEQFF.

As DNA, the CDR3 is TGTGCCAGCAGTTACTCAGTAGGGGGCGCCGGCAATCAGCCCCAGCATTTT. Translation gives CASSYSVGGAGNQPQHF. The genes are TRBV6-5 and TRBJ1-5, with TRBD1 matching over 7 bases. Germline CDR1 and CDR2: MNHEY and SVGAGI. V lost 0 bases and J lost 2; bases outside the gene matches: 7. The CDR3 runs 17 residues.

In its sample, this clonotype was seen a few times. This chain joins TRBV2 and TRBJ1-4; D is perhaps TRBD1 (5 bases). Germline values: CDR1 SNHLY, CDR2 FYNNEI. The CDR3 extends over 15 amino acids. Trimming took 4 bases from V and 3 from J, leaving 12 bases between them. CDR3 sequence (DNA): TGTGCCAGCAGTGGACAGAGGGGTTCTAATGAAAAACTGTTTTTT. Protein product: CASSGQRGSNEKLFF.

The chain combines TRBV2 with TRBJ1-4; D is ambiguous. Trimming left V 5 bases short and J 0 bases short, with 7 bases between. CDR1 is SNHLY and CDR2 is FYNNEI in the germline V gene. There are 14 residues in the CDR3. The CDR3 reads CASSRLSTNEKLFF. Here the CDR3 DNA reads TGTGCCAGCAGTCGACTCTCAACTAATGAAAAACTGTTTTTT. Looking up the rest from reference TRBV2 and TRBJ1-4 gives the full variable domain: EPEVTQTPSHQVTQMGQEVILRCVPISNHLYFYWYRQILGQKVEFLVSFYNNEISEKSEIFDDQFSVERPDGSNFTLKIRSTKLEDSAMYFCASSRLSTNEKLFFGSGTQLSVL.

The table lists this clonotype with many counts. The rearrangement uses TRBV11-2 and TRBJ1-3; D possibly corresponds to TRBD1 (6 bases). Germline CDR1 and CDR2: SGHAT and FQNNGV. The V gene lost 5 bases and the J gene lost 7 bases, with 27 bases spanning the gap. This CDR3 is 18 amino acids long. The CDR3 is CASSPNLKLRTERNTIYF. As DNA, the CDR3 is TGTGCCAGCAGCCCTAACCTAAAGCTACGGACAGAGAGGAACACCATATATTTT.

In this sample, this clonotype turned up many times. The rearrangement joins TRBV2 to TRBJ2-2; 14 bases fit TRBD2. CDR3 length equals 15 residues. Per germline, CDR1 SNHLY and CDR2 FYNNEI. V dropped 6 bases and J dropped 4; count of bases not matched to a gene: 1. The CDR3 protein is CASRGTSGSTGELFF. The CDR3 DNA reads TGTGCCAGCAGGGGGACTAGCGGGAGCACCGGGGAGCTGTTTTTT.

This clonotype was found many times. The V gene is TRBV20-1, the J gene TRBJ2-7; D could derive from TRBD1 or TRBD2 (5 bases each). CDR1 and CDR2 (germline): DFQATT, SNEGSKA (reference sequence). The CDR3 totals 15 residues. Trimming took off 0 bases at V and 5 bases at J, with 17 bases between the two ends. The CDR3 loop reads CSARDQRVWDHEQYF. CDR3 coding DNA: TGCAGTGCTAGAGATCAAAGGGTATGGGACCACGAGCAGTACTTC.

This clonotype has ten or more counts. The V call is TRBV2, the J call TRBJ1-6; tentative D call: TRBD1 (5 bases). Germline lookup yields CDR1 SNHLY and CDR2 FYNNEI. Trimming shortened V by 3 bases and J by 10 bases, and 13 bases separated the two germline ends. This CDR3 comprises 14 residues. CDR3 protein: CASSESRVGSPLHF. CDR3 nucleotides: TGTGCCAGCAGTGAGTCCAGGGTTGGCTCACCCCTCCACTTT.

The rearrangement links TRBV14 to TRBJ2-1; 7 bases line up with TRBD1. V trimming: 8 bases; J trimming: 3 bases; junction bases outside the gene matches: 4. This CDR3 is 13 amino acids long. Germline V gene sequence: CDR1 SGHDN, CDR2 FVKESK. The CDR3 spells CASGTDFYNEQFF. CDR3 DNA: TGTGCCAGCGGGACAGACTTCTACAATGAGCAGTTCTTC.

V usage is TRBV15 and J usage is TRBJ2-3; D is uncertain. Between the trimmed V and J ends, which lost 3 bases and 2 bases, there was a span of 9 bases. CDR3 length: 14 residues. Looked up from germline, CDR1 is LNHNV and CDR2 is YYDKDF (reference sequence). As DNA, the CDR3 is TGTGCCACCAGCAGGAGGCGAAACACAGATACGCAGTATTTT. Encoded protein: CATSRRRNTDTQYF. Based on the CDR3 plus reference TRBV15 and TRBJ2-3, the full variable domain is DAMVIQNPRYQVTQFGKPVTLSCSQTLNHNVMYWYQQKSSQAPKLLFHYYDKDFNNEADTPDNFQSRRPNTSFCFLDIRSPGLGDTAMYLCATSRRRNTDTQYFGPGTRLTVL.

The CDR3: CATSAGLAGGPGSEQFF. DNA of the CDR3: TGTGCCACCAGCGCGGGACTAGCGGGGGGGCCAGGATCTGAGCAGTTCTTC. The chain recombines TRBV15 with TRBJ2-1, with 16 nucleotides matching TRBD2. Trimming at V came to 5 bases and at J to 9 bases, leaving 10 bases not matched to a gene. The CDR3 totals 17 residues. CDR1 and CDR2 (germline): LNHNV, YYDKDF (reference sequence).

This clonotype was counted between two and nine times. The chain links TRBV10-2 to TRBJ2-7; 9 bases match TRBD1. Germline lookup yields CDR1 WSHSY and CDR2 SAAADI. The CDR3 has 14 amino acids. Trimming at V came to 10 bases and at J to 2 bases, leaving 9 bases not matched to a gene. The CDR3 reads CATTGGQGAYEQYF. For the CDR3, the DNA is TGCGCCACTACGGGGGGACAGGGAGCCTACGAGCAGTACTTC.

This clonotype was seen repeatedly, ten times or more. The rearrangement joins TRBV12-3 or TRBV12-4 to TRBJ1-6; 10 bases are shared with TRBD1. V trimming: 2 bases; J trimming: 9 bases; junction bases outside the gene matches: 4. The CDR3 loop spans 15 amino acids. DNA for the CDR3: TGTGCCAGCAGTTTATGGGACAGGGGAGGTTCACCCCTCCACTTT. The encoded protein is CASSLWDRGGSPLHF.

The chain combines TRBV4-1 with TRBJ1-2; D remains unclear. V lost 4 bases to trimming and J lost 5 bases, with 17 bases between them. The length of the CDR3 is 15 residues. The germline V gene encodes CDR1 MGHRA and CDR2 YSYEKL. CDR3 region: CASSPPSSQSYGYTF. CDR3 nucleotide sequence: TGCGCCAGCAGCCCCCCCAGCAGCCAAAGTTATGGCTACACCTTC.

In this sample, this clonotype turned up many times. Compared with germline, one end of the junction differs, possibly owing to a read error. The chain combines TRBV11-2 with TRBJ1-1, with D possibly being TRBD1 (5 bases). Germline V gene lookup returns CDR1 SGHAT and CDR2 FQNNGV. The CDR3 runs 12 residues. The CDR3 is CASRKAGTGAFF. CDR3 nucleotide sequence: TGTGCCAGCAGGAAAGCCGGGACTGGAGCTTTCTTT.

The CDR3 region is CASKFILGTEAFF. CDR3 bases: TGTGCCAGCAAATTCATTTTGGGAACTGAAGCTTTCTTT. The gene calls are TRBV6-1 and TRBJ1-1; D gene uncertain. V lost 7 bases to trimming and J lost 5 bases, with 14 bases between them. Germline loops: CDR1 MNHNS, CDR2 SASEGT. This CDR3 is built from 13 residues.

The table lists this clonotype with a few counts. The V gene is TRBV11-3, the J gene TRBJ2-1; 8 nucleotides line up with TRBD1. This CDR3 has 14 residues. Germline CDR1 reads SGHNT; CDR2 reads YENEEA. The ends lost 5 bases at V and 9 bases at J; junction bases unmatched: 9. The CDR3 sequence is CASSPKDRAGEQFF. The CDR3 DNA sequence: TGTGCCAGCAGCCCCAAGGACAGGGCCGGTGAGCAGTTCTTC.